The T cell receptor beta chain described here comes from a study of early T cells in non-severe SARS-CoV-2 infection. In TCRdb, the 5' RACE reads were re-called with MiXCR into one record per CDR3 protein. The table records roughly 92,000 distinct CDR3 sequences, over 9.5% of them present only once. This clonotype was detected only a few times. With V trimmed by 7 bases and J by 4 bases, 7 bases remained unmatched. This CDR3 contains 14 residues. Germline V gene sequence: CDR1 SGHRS, CDR2 YFSETQ. The gene calls are TRBV5-1 and TRBJ2-3; 9 bases map to TRBD1. This TCR was sampled from an adult who was a healthcare worker with PCR-confirmed SARS-CoV-2 infection or an uninfected control (not recorded which). Here the sequenced sample was whole blood, taken at baseline. CDR3 sequence reads: CASEKQGAPDTQYF. The CDR3, as DNA: TGCGCCAGCGAAAAACAGGGGGCACCAGATACGCAGTATTTT.